The next 30 T cell receptor beta chains were all read from a single sample in a study of T cells after somatic rescue of genetic block. TCRdb's table, derived via immunoSEQ multiplex PCR, lists solely in-frame clones and lacks some. The data contain 60,000 to 75,000 clones, about 90% of them singletons. The specimen sequenced was peripheral blood mononuclear cells (PBMCs). These TCRs come from a man aged 40-55 years.

This chain links TRBV5-1 with TRBJ2-1, with 9 bases lining up with TRBD2. Germline V CDR1 and CDR2: SGHRS, YFSETQ. V lost 3 bases, J lost 2 bases, and 3 bases stayed unmatched. The CDR3 covers 15 residues. CDR3 in DNA: TGCGCCAGCAGCTGGGGGACTAGCACCTACAATGAGCAGTTCTTC. It translates to CASSWGTSTYNEQFF.

This clone was counted a few times. In DNA, the CDR3 is TGTGCCAGCAGCCGACTAGCGGGAGGAGAGACCCAGTACTTC. Residues: CASSRLAGGETQYF. This chain joins TRBV13 and TRBJ2-5; 13 nucleotides agree with TRBD2. J was trimmed by 4 bases and V by 5 bases; bases with no gene match: 1. CDR1 PRHDT and CDR2 FYEKMQ come from the germline V gene (reference sequence). The CDR3 totals 14 residues.

The rearrangement uses TRBV20-1 and TRBJ2-7; perhaps TRBD2 as D (5 bases). Trimming shortened V by 5 bases and J by 3 bases, and 8 bases separated the two germline ends. The CDR3 spans 11 residues. CDR1 is DFQATT and CDR2 is SNEGSKA in the germline V gene (reference sequence). In DNA form, the CDR3 reads TGCAGTGCTTCCGGAGGCTACGAGCAGTACTTC. Translation: CSASGGYEQYF.

This chain links TRBV7-9 with TRBJ2-4, with D uncertain. V was shortened by 8 bases and J by 0 bases, with 8 bases between the two germline ends. The CDR3 has 13 residues. Germline V CDR1 and CDR2: SEHNR, FQNEAQ (reference sequence). The CDR3 coding sequence is TGTGCCAGCCTAACAGTAGCCAAAAACATTCAGTACTTC. It encodes CASLTVAKNIQYF.

The V and J genes are TRBV11-2 and TRBJ1-6, with D unclear. Germline V gene data show CDR1 as SGHAT and CDR2 as FQNNGV. Trimming took 0 bases from V and 4 from J, leaving 4 bases between them. The CDR3 extends over 14 amino acids. CDR3 in DNA: TGTGCCAGCAGCTTAGATGCTTATAATTCACCCCTCCACTTT. It yields the protein CASSLDAYNSPLHF.

The chain joins TRBV7-2 to TRBJ2-7; TRBD2 matches at 11 bases. The CDR3 length is 15 residues. The germline CDR1 and CDR2 sequences are SGHTA and FQGNSA. The V segment lost 8 bases and the J segment 0 bases; nucleotides outside the gene matches: 6. This CDR3 is CASRSTSGISYEQYF. The CDR3 nucleotides are TGTGCCAGCCGCTCGACTAGCGGGATCTCCTACGAGCAGTACTTC.

The chain combines TRBV10-3 with TRBJ2-1, with 13 bases matching TRBD2. The germline V gene has CDR1 ENHRY and CDR2 SYGVKD. The CDR3 consists of 14 residues. V gave up 6 bases and J gave up 7 bases; unmatched junction bases: 3. CDR3 sequence (DNA): TGTGCCATCAGAGGGACTAGCGGGGAAAATGAGCAGTTCTTC. Amino acids: CAIRGTSGENEQFF.

The rearrangement uses TRBV4-3 and TRBJ2-3, with D perhaps matching TRBD2 (6 bases). V was shortened by 0 bases and J by 0 bases, with 16 bases between the two germline ends. The V gene's germline CDR1 is LGHNA and CDR2 YSLEER. The CDR3 has 18 residues. CDR3 protein: CASSQDARPSGSTDTQYF. The CDR3 DNA reads TGCGCCAGCAGCCAAGACGCCCGACCGAGCGGGAGCACAGATACGCAGTATTTT.

The chain uses TRBV5-1 and TRBJ2-6; no firm D call. The germline gives CDR1 SGHRS, CDR2 YFSETQ. This CDR3 region has 17 residues. Trimming pared 2 bases from V and 0 bases from J, leaving 12 bases between. The CDR3 DNA reads TGCGCCAGCAGCTTTCGGTCCTCATTCTCTGGGGCCAACGTCCTGACTTTC. The encoded protein is CASSFRSSFSGANVLTF.

The chain links TRBV29-1 to TRBJ2-1; possible D gene TRBD1, 6 bases. This CDR3 contains 14 residues. Germline CDR1 reads SQVTM; CDR2 reads ANQGSEA. Trimming stripped 7 bases from V and 9 bases from J, with 22 bases between. CDR3 bases: TGCAGCGCGGGTCCGGGACATAGGGACATTGAGCAGTTCTTC. Protein product: CSAGPGHRDIEQFF.

This rearrangement joins TRBV13 to TRBJ2-3, with D perhaps matching TRBD2 (6 bases). V lost 0 bases and J lost 3, with 13 bases in between. Germline V gives CDR1 PRHDT, CDR2 FYEKMQ (reference sequence). This CDR3 comprises 16 residues. The CDR3 DNA sequence: TGTGCCAGCAGCTTAGGAGGTCGTCTAGCGACAGATACGCAGTATTTT. Amino acid sequence: CASSLGGRLATDTQYF.

The rearrangement joins TRBV28 to TRBJ2-3; no definite D call. Looked up from germline, CDR1 is MDHEN and CDR2 is SYDVKM. The CDR3 sequence is 16 residues long. V lost 7 bases to trimming and J lost 2 bases, with 19 bases between them. The CDR3: CASTLSHRGFTDTQYF. The CDR3 region has the DNA TGTGCCAGCACCCTCTCTCATCGTGGCTTCACAGATACGCAGTATTTT.

The rearrangement links TRBV7-6 to TRBJ2-2; TRBD1 matches 10 bases. The V segment lost 4 bases and the J segment 7 bases; nucleotides outside the gene matches: 6. CDR3 length: 15 residues. CDR1 and CDR2 (germline): SGHVS, FNYEAQ. This CDR3 is CASSSWTGGGGELFF. DNA for the CDR3: TGTGCCAGCAGCTCCTGGACAGGGGGAGGCGGGGAGCTGTTTTTT.

The chain employs TRBV5-1 and TRBJ2-7; a weak D match, TRBD1 (5 bases). The CDR3 consists of 14 residues. In germline, CDR1 is SGHRS, CDR2 YFSETQ. Trimming removed 1 base from V and 2 bases from J, with 10 bases in between. The CDR3, as DNA: TGCGCCAGCAGCTTGACAGGTTTGCCCTACGAGCAGTACTTC. Translated, it gives CASSLTGLPYEQYF.

This chain uses TRBV7-9 with TRBJ1-2; 9 nucleotides line up with TRBD1. Germline lookup yields CDR1 SEHNR and CDR2 FQNEAQ (reference sequence). Trimming removed 2 bases from V and 7 bases from J; junction bases left unmatched: 2. The CDR3 covers 13 residues. CDR3 protein: CASSLPTGGGYTF. CDR3 sequence (DNA): TGTGCCAGCAGCTTACCGACAGGGGGTGGCTACACCTTC.

This chain connects TRBV7-8 to TRBJ2-4, with a possible D match to TRBD2 (6 bases). The CDR3 is 17 residues long. CDR1 is SGHVS, CDR2 FQNEAQ, per germline. Trimming removed 1 base at V and 2 bases at J, with 15 bases between. The CDR3 sequence is CASSLERVLAPKNIQYF. In DNA, the CDR3 is TGTGCCAGCAGCTTAGAACGAGTACTAGCTCCCAAAAACATTCAGTACTTC.

This clone was detected once. The chain couples TRBV6-6 to TRBJ2-7, with 7 positions matching TRBD1. The junction had 8 bases not matched to a gene; V was cut back by 5 bases and J by 4 bases. This CDR3 has 14 residues. CDR1 is MNHNY and CDR2 is SVGAGI in the germline V gene (reference sequence). The CDR3 DNA is TGTGCCAGCAGTAGACAGGGTGGGGCGTACGAGCAGTACTTC. It encodes CASSRQGGAYEQYF.

The J gene is TRBJ2-1, the V gene TRBV19; D gene ambiguous. There are 12 residues in the CDR3. The germline V gene has CDR1 LNHDA and CDR2 SQIVND (reference sequence). V lost 3 bases to trimming and J lost 8 bases, with 8 bases between them. The CDR3 bases are TGTGCCAGTAGTATTAGGCGCGATGAGCAGTTCTTC. Its translation: CASSIRRDEQFF.

The J gene is TRBJ2-7, the V gene TRBV5-1; 8 bases are shared with TRBD1. This CDR3 region has 15 residues. Germline values: CDR1 SGHRS, CDR2 YFSETQ. V lost 3 bases to trimming and J lost 0 bases; unmatched junction nucleotides: 5. Here the CDR3 DNA reads TGCGCCAGCAGCTGGGCAGGGGGCGACTCCTACGAGCAGTACTTC. Amino acid sequence: CASSWAGGDSYEQYF. The whole variable domain, filled in from reference TRBV5-1 and TRBJ2-7, reads KAGVTQTPRYLIKTRGQQVTLSCSPISGHRSVSWYQQTPGQGLQFLFEYFSETQRNKGNFPGRFSGRQFSNSRSEMNVSTLELGDSALYLCASSWAGGDSYEQYFGPGTRLTVT.

V and J are TRBV4-1 and TRBJ2-7; 14 bases map to TRBD2. Germline values: CDR1 MGHRA, CDR2 YSYEKL. The CDR3 is 18 amino acids. V trimming: 0 bases; J trimming: 6 bases; junction bases outside the gene matches: 10. The CDR3 reads CASSQDGGTSGRGGEQYF. CDR3 coding DNA: TGCGCCAGCAGCCAAGATGGAGGGACTAGCGGGAGAGGAGGCGAGCAGTACTTC.

The chain couples TRBV4-3 to TRBJ1-2; 8 bases are shared with TRBD1. This CDR3 is 16 amino acids long. After removal of 0 bases from V and 6 bases from J, the junction contained 9 bases not matched to a gene. Germline V gene data show CDR1 as LGHNA and CDR2 as YSLEER. The CDR3 nucleotides are TGCGCCAGCAGCCAAGATTTGGGGACAGGTCCCCATGGCTACACCTTC. Amino acid sequence: CASSQDLGTGPHGYTF.

The chain joins TRBV19 to TRBJ2-7, with D maybe TRBD1 (5 bases). The germline V gene has CDR1 LNHDA and CDR2 SQIVND (reference sequence). Trimming cost V 0 bases and J 6 bases, with 9 bases left between them. CDR3 size: 13 residues. As DNA, the CDR3 is TGTGCCAGTAGTATAGATACGCAGGGCGAGCAGTACTTC. This encodes CASSIDTQGEQYF.

The chain recombines TRBV5-8 with TRBJ1-4; 7 positions match TRBD1. This CDR3 comprises 13 residues. CDR1 and CDR2 (germline): SGHTS, YDEGEE. V lost 6 bases, J lost 5 bases, and 4 bases stayed unmatched. CDR3 loop: CASTGTVNEKLFF. The DNA of the CDR3 is TGTGCCAGCACCGGGACAGTGAATGAAAAACTGTTTTTT.

This chain links TRBV13 with TRBJ2-5; D not certain. V lost 4 bases and J lost 1, with 13 bases in between. Germline V gene lookup returns CDR1 PRHDT and CDR2 FYEKMQ (reference sequence). The CDR3 has 15 residues. The CDR3, as DNA: TGTGCCAGCAGCTCAGAGACCTCTCGCCAAGAGACCCAGTACTTC. It encodes CASSSETSRQETQYF.

The genes are TRBV10-3 and TRBJ1-4; maybe TRBD1 (6 bases). Per the germline V gene, CDR1 is ENHRY and CDR2 is SYGVKD. The CDR3 spans 16 residues. V shed 0 bases and J shed 5 bases, with 13 bases lying between them. The CDR3 bases are TGTGCCATCAGTGAGTCGGTGGGCAGGGGAAATGAAAAACTGTTTTTT. Its translation is CAISESVGRGNEKLFF.

The gene calls are TRBV7-9 and TRBJ2-5; the D gene is possibly TRBD1 (6 bases). Deletions cut 5 bases from V and 2 bases from J, with 15 bases between. The CDR3 sequence is 15 residues long. Germline CDR1 and CDR2: SEHNR and FQNEAQ (reference sequence). This CDR3 is CASSNTGLRQETQYF. The CDR3 DNA is TGTGCCAGCAGCAACACAGGGTTGCGGCAAGAGACCCAGTACTTC. Full variable domain (missing parts from reference TRBV7-9 and TRBJ2-5): DTGVSQNPRHKITKRGQNVTFRCDPISEHNRLYWYRQTLGQGPEFLTYFQNEAQLEKSRLLSDRFSAERPKGSFSTLEIQRTEQGDSAMYLCASSNTGLRQETQYFGPGTRLLVL.

The rearrangement joins TRBV18 to TRBJ2-5; D may be TRBD2 (5 bases). V was clipped by 1 base and J by 5 bases, with 8 bases between them. This CDR3 has 13 amino acids. Germline CDR1 reads KGHSH; CDR2 reads LQKENI. In DNA, the CDR3 is TGTGCCAGCTCACCACGGCGGAGGGAGACCCAGTACTTC. Translated: CASSPRRRETQYF. Using reference TRBV18 and TRBJ2-5 for the parts outside the CDR3, the full variable domain is NAGVMQNPRHLVRRRGQEARLRCSPMKGHSHVYWYRQLPEEGLKFMVYLQKENIIDESGMPKERFSAEFPKEGPSILRIQQVVRGDSAAYFCASSPRRRETQYFGPGTRLLVL.

This rearrangement joins TRBV15 to TRBJ2-7; D gene uncertain. The V gene's germline CDR1 is LNHNV and CDR2 YYDKDF (reference sequence). CDR3 length equals 15 residues. Trimming removed 0 bases from V and 3 bases from J, with 12 bases in between. The CDR3 nucleotides read TGTGCCACCAGCAGAGAAGGGTCGTTGGGCTACGAGCAGTACTTC. Translated, it gives CATSREGSLGYEQYF.

The chain is built from TRBV7-2 and TRBJ2-2; 9 bases align to TRBD1. The V and J ends lost 4 bases and 3 bases, in that order; junction bases with no gene match: 3. Germline lookup yields CDR1 SGHTA and CDR2 FQGNSA. This CDR3 is built from 15 residues. CDR3 sequence: CASSYGTGYTGELFF. CDR3 nucleotides: TGTGCCAGCAGCTATGGGACAGGGTACACCGGGGAGCTGTTTTTT.

V is TRBV2 and J is TRBJ2-3; weak D call: TRBD1 (6 bases). The germline CDR1 and CDR2 sequences are SNHLY and FYNNEI. V was trimmed by 10 bases and J by 2 bases, leaving 16 bases between them. The CDR3 spans 14 residues. CDR3 sequence: CATSKTGITDTQYF. Here the CDR3 DNA reads TGTGCCACTTCAAAGACAGGCATCACAGATACGCAGTATTTT.